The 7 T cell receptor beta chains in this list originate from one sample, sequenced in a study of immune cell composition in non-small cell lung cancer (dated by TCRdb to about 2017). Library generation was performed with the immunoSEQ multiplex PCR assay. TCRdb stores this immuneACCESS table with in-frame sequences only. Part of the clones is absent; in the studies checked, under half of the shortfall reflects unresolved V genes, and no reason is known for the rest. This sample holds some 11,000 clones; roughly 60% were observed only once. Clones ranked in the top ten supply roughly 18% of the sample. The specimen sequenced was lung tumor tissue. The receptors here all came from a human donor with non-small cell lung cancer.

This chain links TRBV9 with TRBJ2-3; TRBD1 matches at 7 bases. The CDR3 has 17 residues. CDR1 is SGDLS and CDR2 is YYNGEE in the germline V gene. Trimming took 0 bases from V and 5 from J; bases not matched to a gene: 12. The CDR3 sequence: CASSVAPNRGKGDTQYF. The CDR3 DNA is TGTGCCAGCAGCGTAGCCCCAAACAGGGGAAAGGGAGATACGCAGTATTTT.

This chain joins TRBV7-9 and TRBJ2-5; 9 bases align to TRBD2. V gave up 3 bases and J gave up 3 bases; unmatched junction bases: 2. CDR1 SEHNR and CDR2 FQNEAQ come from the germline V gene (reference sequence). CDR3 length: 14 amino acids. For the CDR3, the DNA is TGTGCCAGCAGCTTTAGCGGGGGTGAAGAGACCCAGTACTTC. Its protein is CASSFSGGEETQYF.

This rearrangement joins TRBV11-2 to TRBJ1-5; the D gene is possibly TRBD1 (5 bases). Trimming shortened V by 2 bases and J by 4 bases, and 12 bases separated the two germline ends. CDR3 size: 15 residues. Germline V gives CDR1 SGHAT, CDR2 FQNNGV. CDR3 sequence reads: CASSLFGGGNQPQHF. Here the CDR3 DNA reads TGTGCCAGCAGCTTATTCGGGGGGGGGAATCAGCCCCAGCATTTT.

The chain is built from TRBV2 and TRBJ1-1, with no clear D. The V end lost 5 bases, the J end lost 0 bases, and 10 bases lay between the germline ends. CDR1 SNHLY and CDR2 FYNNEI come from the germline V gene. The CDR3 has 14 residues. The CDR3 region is CASSRLNMNTEAFF. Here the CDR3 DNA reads TGTGCCAGCAGTCGACTGAATATGAACACTGAAGCTTTCTTT.

The CDR3 DNA follows: TGTGCCTGGAGTGTAACCCGGACAGCCTCTGGGGCCAACGTCCTGACTTTC. It encodes CAWSVTRTASGANVLTF. The chain recombines TRBV30 with TRBJ2-6; D might be TRBD1 (6 bases). V was pared by 0 bases and J by 0 bases, with 12 bases between. Germline lookup yields CDR1 GTSNPN and CDR2 SVGIG (reference sequence). The CDR3 loop spans 17 amino acids.

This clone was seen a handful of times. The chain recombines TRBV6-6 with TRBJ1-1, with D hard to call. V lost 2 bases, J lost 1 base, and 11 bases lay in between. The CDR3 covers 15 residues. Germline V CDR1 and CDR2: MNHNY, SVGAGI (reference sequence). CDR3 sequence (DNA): TGTGCCAGCAGTTACGTGGGCAGATCGAACACTGAAGCTTTCTTT. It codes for CASSYVGRSNTEAFF.

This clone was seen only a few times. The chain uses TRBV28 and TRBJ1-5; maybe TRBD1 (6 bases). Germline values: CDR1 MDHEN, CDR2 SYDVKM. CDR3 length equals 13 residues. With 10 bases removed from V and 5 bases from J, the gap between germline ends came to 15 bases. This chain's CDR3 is CATQGFGDQPQHF. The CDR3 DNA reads TGTGCCACCCAGGGGTTTGGGGATCAGCCCCAGCATTTT.